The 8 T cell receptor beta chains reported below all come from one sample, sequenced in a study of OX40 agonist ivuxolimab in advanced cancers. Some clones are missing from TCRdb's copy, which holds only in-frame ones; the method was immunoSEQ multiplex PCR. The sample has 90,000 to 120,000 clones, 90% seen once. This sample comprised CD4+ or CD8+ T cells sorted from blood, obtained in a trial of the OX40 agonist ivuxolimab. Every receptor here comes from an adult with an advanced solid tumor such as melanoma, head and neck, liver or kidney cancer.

CDR3 sequence (DNA): TGTGCCAGCAGCCAATCAGGGGGTACCCCCTACGAGCAGTACTTC. Protein sequence: CASSQSGGTPYEQYF. The chain uses TRBV28 and TRBJ2-7; TRBD1 aligns across 7 bases. The junction had 10 bases not matched to a gene; V was cut back by 6 bases and J by 2 bases. The CDR3 has 15 residues. CDR1 and CDR2 (germline): MDHEN, SYDVKM.

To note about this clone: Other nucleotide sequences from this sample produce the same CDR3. CDR3 amino acids: CASSTSGNTIYF. The DNA for the CDR3 is TGTGCCAGCAGCACCAGTGGAAACACCATATATTTT. The chain recombines TRBV7-9 with TRBJ1-3; D is unresolved. The CDR3 is made up of 12 amino acids. Trimming stripped 5 bases from V and 3 bases from J, with 5 bases between. Germline CDR1 SEHNR, CDR2 FQNEAQ (reference sequence).

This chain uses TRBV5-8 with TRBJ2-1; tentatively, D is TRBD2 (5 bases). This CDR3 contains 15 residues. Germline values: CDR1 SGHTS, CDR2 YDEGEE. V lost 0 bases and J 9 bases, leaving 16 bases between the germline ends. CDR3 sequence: CASSLAGLLVGEQFF. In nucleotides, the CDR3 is TGTGCCAGCAGCTTGGCAGGACTCCTTGTGGGTGAGCAGTTCTTC.

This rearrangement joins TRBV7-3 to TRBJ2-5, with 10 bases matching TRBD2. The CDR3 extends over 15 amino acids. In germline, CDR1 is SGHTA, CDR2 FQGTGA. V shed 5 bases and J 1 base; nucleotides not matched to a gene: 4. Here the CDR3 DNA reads TGTGCCAGCAGCAGAACTAGCGGGGTCCAAGAGACCCAGTACTTC. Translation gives CASSRTSGVQETQYF.

In DNA, the CDR3 is TGTGCCAGCAGTTACTCAACGTTCGGGCATAGCTCACCCCTCCACTTT. This sequence encodes CASSYSTFGHSSPLHF. This rearrangement joins TRBV6-5 to TRBJ1-6; D is unclear. The germline gives CDR1 MNHEY, CDR2 SVGAGI. CDR3 size: 16 residues. The V and J ends lost 0 bases and 10 bases respectively, with 16 bases between them.

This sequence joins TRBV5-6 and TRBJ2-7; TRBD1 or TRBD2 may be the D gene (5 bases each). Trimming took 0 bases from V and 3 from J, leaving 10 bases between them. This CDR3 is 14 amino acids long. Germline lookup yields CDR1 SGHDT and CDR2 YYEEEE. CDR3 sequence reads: CASSLGGIRYEQYF. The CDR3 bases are TGTGCCAGCAGCTTGGGGGGGATTCGCTACGAGCAGTACTTC.

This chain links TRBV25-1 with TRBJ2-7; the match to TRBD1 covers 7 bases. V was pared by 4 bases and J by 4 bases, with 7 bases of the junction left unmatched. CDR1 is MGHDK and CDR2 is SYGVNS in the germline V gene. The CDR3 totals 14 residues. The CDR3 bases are TGTGCCAGCAGTGGAAGACAGGGCTGGTACGAGCAGTACTTC. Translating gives CASSGRQGWYEQYF.

The CDR3 here is CASTSGNQETQYF. CDR3 nucleotide sequence: TGTGCCAGCACTTCCGGGAACCAAGAGACCCAGTACTTC. This chain joins TRBV2 and TRBJ2-5, with D perhaps TRBD2 (5 bases). The CDR3 length is 13 residues. CDR1 is SNHLY and CDR2 is FYNNEI in the germline V gene. V gave up 7 bases and J gave up 0 bases, with 9 bases separating them.